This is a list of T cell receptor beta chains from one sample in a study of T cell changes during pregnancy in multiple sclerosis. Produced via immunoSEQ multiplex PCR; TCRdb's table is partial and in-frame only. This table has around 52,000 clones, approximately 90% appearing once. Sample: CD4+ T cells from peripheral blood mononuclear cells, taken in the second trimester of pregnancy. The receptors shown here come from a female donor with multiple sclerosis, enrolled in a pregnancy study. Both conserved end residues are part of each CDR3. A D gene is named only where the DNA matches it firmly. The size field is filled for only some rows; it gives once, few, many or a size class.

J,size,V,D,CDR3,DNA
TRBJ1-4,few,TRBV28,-,CASSDGGGREKLFF,TGTGCCAGCAGCGACGGCGGGGGTAGGGAAAAACTGTTTTTT
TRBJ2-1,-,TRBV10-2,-,CASSSGFSYNEQFF,TGCGCCAGCAGCTCAGGGTTCTCCTACAATGAGCAGTTCTTC
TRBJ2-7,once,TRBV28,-,CASSLRDSYEQYF,TGTGCCAGCAGTTTGAGGGACTCCTACGAGCAGTACTTC
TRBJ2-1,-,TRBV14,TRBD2,CASSRWRTSTNNEQFF,TGTGCCAGCAGCCGGTGGAGGACTAGCACCAACAATGAGCAGTTCTTC
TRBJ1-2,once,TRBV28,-,CASRLDSLQGGYTF,TGTGCCAGCAGGTTGGACAGTCTCCAGGGTGGCTACACCTTC
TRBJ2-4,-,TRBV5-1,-,CASSLGGAGGAKNIQYF,TGCGCCAGCAGCTTGGGGGGGGCAGGGGGAGCCAAAAACATTCAGTACTTC
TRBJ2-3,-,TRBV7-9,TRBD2,CASSRTSTLTDTQYF,TGTGCCAGCAGCAGGACTAGCACCCTCACAGATACGCAGTATTTT
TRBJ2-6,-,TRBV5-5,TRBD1,CASSRDSSSGANVLTF,TGTGCCAGCAGCCGGGACAGCAGCTCTGGGGCCAACGTCCTGACTTTC
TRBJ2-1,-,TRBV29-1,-,CSVQARWDEQFF,TGCAGCGTCCAAGCGCGATGGGATGAGCAGTTCTTC
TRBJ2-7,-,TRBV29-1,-,CSVDEGAEQYF,TGCAGCGTTGATGAGGGAGCCGAGCAGTACTTC
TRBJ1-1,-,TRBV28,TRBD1,CASRGRAFRGENTEAFF,TGTGCCAGCAGGGGTAGGGCGTTCAGGGGGGAGAACACTGAAGCTTTCTTT
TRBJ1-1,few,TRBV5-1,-,CASSPGTVNTEAFF,TGCGCCAGCAGCCCAGGTACAGTGAACACTGAAGCTTTCTTT
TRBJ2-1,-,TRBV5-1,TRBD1,CASSLGQGSYNEQFF,TGCGCCAGCAGCTTGGGACAGGGCTCCTACAATGAGCAGTTCTTC
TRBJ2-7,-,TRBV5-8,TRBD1,CASSSPQPGQGLRQYF,TGTGCCAGCAGCTCCCCCCAACCGGGACAGGGTCTAAGGCAGTACTTC
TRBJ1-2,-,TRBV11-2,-,CASSLELRGGYTF,TGTGCCAGCAGCTTAGAATTACGCGGTGGCTACACCTTC
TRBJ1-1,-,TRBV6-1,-,CASTQVSNTEAFF,TGTGCCAGCACGCAGGTTTCAAACACTGAAGCTTTCTTT
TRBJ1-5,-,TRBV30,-,CAWSVSGHSNQPQHF,TGTGCCTGGAGTGTATCGGGTCATAGCAATCAGCCCCAGCATTTT
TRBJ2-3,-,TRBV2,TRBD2,CASSATSGGVVTQYF,TGTGCCAGCAGCGCGACTAGCGGGGGGGTCGTTACGCAGTATTTT
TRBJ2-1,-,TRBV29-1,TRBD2,CSVVGGSSYNEQFF,TGCAGCGTTGTGGGCGGGAGCTCCTACAATGAGCAGTTCTTC
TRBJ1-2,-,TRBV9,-,CASSVDQGVGYGYTF,TGTGCCAGCAGCGTAGACCAAGGGGTAGGGTATGGCTACACCTTC
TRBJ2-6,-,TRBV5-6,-,CASSFNSLSGANVLTF,TGTGCCAGCAGCTTTAACAGCCTCTCTGGGGCCAACGTCCTGACTTTC
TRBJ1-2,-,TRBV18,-,CASSPPGPPYGYTF,TGTGCCAGCTCACCTCCAGGGCCCCCCTATGGCTACACCTTC
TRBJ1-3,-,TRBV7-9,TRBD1,CASSTHLGQGLLSGNTIYF,TGTGCCAGCAGCACCCACTTGGGACAGGGGCTTTTGAGTGGAAACACCATATATTTT
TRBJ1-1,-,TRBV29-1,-,CSVTGLYTEAFF,TGCAGCGTGACAGGACTGTACACTGAAGCTTTCTTT
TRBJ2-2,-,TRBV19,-,CASLGRGRGTGELFF,TGTGCCAGTTTGGGAAGGGGGCGGGGCACCGGGGAGCTGTTTTTT
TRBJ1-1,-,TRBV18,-,CASSPQGSEAFF,TGTGCCAGCTCTCCGCAGGGGAGTGAAGCTTTCTTT
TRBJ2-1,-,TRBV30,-,CAWSPFRQEQFF,TGTGCCTGGAGTCCCTTCCGACAGGAGCAGTTCTTC
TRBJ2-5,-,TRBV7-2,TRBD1,CASSNPQHRGETQYF,TGTGCCAGCAGCAACCCCCAGCACAGGGGGGAGACCCAGTACTTC
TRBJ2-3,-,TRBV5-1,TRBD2,CASSFLSGAGTQYF,TGCGCCAGCAGCTTTCTCAGCGGGGCGGGTACGCAGTATTTT
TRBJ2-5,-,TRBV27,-,CASSYFGQGWTQYF,TGTGCCAGCAGTTACTTTGGGCAGGGTTGGACCCAGTACTTC
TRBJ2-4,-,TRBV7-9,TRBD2,CASSSSGGAAKNIQYF,TGTGCCAGCAGCTCTAGCGGGGGGGCTGCCAAAAACATTCAGTACTTC
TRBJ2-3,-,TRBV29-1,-,CSVESADTQYF,TGCAGCGTTGAATCGGCAGATACGCAGTATTTT
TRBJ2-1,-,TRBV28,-,CASRSETYNEQFF,TGTGCCAGCAGGAGCGAAACCTACAATGAGCAGTTCTTC
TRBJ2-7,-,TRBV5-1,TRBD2,CASSPTGTRSGNSEQYF,TGCGCCAGCAGCCCGACCGGGACTAGGTCGGGGAACTCCGAGCAGTACTTC
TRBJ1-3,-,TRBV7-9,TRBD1,CASGPGQGKSGNTIYF,TGTGCCAGCGGACCGGGACAGGGGAAGTCTGGAAACACCATATATTTT